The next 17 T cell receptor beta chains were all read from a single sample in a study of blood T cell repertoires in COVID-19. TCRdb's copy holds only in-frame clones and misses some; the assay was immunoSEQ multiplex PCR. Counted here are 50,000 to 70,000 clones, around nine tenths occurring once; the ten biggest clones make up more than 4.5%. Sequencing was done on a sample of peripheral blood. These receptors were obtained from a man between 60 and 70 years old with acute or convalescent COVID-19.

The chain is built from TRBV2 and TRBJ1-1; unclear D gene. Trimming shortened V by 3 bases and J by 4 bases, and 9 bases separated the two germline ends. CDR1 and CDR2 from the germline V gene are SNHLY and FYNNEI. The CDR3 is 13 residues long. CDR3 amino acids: CASSDGVFTEAFF. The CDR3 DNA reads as TGTGCCAGCAGTGACGGGGTATTCACTGAAGCTTTCTTT.

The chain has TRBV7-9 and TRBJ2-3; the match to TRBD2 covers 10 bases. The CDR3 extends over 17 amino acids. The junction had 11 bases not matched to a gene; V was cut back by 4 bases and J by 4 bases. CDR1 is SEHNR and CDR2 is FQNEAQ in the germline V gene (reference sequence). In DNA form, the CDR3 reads TGTGCCAGCAGCTCAATACGACTAGCGGGTTTAGCAGATACGCAGTATTTT. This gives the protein CASSSIRLAGLADTQYF. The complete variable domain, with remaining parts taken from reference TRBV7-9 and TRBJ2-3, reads DTGVSQNPRHKITKRGQNVTFRCDPISEHNRLYWYRQTLGQGPEFLTYFQNEAQLEKSRLLSDRFSAERPKGSFSTLEIQRTEQGDSAMYLCASSSIRLAGLADTQYFGPGTRLTVL.

The CDR3 protein is CASSENSGGLYNEQFF. The DNA of the CDR3 is TGCGCCAGCAGTGAAAATTCGGGGGGCCTCTACAATGAGCAGTTCTTC. This rearrangement joins TRBV10-1 to TRBJ2-1; TRBD2 is a possible D gene (7 bases). The germline CDR1 and CDR2 sequences are WNHNN and SYGVQD (reference sequence). Trimming cost V 3 bases and J 3 bases, with 15 bases left between them. This CDR3 contains 16 residues.

The CDR3, as DNA: TGTGCCAGCAGCTTTTCCACAGCGGGGGGGATTATCAATGAGCAGTTCTTC. It specifies CASSFSTAGGIINEQFF. V is TRBV5-6 and J is TRBJ2-1, with 10 bases identical to TRBD2. Per germline, CDR1 SGHDT and CDR2 YYEEEE. This CDR3 comprises 17 residues. The ends lost 2 bases at V and 6 bases at J; junction bases unmatched: 11.

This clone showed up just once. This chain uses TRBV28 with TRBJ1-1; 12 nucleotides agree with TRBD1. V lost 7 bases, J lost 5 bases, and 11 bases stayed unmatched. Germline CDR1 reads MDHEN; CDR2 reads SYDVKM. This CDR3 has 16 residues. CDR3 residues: CASTFRDRGRGTEAFF. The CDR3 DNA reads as TGTGCCAGCACCTTCCGGGACAGGGGGCGCGGGACTGAAGCTTTCTTT.

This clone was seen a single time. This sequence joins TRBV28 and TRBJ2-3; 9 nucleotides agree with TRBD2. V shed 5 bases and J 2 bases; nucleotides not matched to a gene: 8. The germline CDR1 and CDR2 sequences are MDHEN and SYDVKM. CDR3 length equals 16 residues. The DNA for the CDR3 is TGTGCCAGCAGTCTTATGACTAGCGGCCACACAGATACGCAGTATTTT. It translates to CASSLMTSGHTDTQYF.

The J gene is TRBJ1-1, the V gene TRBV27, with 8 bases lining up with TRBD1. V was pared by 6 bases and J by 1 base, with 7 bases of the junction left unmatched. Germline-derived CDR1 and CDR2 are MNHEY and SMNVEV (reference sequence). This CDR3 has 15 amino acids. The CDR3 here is CASSHPGTGNTEAFF. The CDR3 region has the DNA TGTGCCAGCAGCCACCCCGGGACAGGGAACACTGAAGCTTTCTTT.

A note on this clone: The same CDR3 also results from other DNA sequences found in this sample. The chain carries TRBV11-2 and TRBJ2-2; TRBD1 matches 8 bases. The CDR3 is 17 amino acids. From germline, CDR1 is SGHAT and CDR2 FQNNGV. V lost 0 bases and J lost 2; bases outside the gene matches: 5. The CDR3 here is CASSLEPGTGNTGELFF. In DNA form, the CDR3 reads TGTGCCAGCAGCTTAGAACCCGGGACAGGCAACACCGGGGAGCTGTTTTTT.

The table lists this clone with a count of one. The CDR3 region has the DNA TGTGCCAGCAGTTTGGAGCGGCCAGATACGCAGTATTTT. Translated: CASSLERPDTQYF. This chain uses TRBV12-3 or TRBV12-4 with TRBJ2-3, with TRBD2 as a possible D gene (5 bases). The CDR3 covers 13 residues. Trimming pared 3 bases from V and 4 bases from J, leaving 8 bases between.

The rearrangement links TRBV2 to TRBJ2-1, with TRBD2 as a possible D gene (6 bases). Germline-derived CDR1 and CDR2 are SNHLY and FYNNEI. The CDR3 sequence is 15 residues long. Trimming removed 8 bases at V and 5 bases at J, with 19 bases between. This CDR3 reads CASLLEGLIHNEQFF. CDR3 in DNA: TGTGCCAGCCTACTGGAGGGGCTAATCCACAATGAGCAGTTCTTC. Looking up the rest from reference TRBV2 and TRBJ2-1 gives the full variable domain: EPEVTQTPSHQVTQMGQEVILRCVPISNHLYFYWYRQILGQKVEFLVSFYNNEISEKSEIFDDQFSVERPDGSNFTLKIRSTKLEDSAMYFCASLLEGLIHNEQFFGPGTRLTVL.

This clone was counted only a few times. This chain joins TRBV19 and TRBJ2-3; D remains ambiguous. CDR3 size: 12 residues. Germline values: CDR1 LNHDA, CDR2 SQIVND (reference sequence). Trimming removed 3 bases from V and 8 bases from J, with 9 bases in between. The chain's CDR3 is CASSIEARTQYF. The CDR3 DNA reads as TGTGCCAGTAGTATCGAAGCGCGTACGCAGTATTTT.

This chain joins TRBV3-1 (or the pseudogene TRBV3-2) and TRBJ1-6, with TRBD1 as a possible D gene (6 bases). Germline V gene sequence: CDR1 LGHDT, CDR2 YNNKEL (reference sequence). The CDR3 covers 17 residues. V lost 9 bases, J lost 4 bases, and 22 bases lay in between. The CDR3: CARTNKQGGRYNSPLHF. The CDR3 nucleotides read TGTGCCAGGACTAATAAACAGGGCGGGAGGTATAATTCACCCCTCCACTTT.

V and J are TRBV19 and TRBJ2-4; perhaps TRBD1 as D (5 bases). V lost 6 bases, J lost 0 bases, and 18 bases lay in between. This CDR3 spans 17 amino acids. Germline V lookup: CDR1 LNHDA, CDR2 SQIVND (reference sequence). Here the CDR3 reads CASSLQGLGTAKNIQYF. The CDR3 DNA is TGTGCCAGTAGCCTGCAGGGTTTAGGTACAGCCAAAAACATTCAGTACTTC.

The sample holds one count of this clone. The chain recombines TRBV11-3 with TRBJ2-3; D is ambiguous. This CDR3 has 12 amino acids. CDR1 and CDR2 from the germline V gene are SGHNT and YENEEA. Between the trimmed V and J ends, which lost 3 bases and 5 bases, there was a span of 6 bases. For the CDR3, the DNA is TGTGCCAGCAGCTTTTCGCGAGATACGCAGTATTTT. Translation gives CASSFSRDTQYF.

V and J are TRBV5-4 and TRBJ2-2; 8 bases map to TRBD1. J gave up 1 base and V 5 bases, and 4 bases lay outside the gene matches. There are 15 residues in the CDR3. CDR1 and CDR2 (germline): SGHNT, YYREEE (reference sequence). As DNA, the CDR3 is TGTGCCAGCAGTGCTGACAGGGGGAACACCGGGGAGCTGTTTTTT. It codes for CASSADRGNTGELFF.

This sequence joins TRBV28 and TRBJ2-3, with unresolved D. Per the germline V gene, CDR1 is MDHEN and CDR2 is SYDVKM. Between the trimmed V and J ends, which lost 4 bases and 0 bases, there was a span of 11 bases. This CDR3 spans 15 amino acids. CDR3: CASSSPAFSTDTQYF. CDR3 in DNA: TGTGCCAGCAGTTCCCCAGCGTTTAGCACAGATACGCAGTATTTT.

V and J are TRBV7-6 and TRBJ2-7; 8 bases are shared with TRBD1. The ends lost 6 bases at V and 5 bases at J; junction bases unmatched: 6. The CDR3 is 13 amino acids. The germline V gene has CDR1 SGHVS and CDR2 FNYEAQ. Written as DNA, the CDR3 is TGTGCCAGCAGTGGGACAGGTAGGGACGAGCAGTACTTC. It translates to CASSGTGRDEQYF.